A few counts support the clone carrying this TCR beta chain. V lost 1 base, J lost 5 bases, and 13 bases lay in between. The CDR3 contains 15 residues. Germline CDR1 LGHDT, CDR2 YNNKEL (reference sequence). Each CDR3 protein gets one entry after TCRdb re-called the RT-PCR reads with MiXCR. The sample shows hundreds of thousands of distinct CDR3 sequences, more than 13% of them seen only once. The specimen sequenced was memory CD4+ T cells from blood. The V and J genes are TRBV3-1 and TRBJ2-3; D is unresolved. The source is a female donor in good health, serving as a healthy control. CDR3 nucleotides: TGTGCCAGCAGCCAAGGTTGGGAAAGGAGAGATACGCAGTATTTT. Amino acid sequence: CASSQGWERRDTQYF.